Listed here are 14 T cell receptor beta chains from one sample, sequenced in a study of shared clonotypes between healthy human individuals. Profiling relied on immunoSEQ multiplex PCR, and the TCRdb table lists in-frame clones only, not all of them. The table lists 600,000 to 750,000 clones, approximately 72% of them singletons. The sample was memory CD4+ T cells sorted from blood. As for subset: CD45RA-negative fraction. These receptors were collected from a woman aged 25 to 45 in good health.

The genes are TRBV2 and TRBJ1-5, with D maybe TRBD1 (5 bases). The CDR3 totals 13 residues. The V end was cut by 4 bases, the J end by 4 bases, with 8 bases between. Germline CDR1 reads SNHLY; CDR2 reads FYNNEI. CDR3 bases: TGTGCCAGCAGTGCTGACAGTAATCAGCCCCAGCATTTT. Amino acids: CASSADSNQPQHF.

The chain employs TRBV5-4 and TRBJ2-1; 10 nucleotides agree with TRBD2. From germline, CDR1 is SGHNT and CDR2 YYREEE (reference sequence). Trimming took 0 bases from V and 7 from J; bases not matched to a gene: 7. The CDR3 contains 16 residues. The CDR3 protein is CASSLVGSGRSNEQFF. In DNA, the CDR3 is TGTGCCAGCAGCTTGGTTGGTAGCGGGAGGAGTAATGAGCAGTTCTTC. The entire variable domain, with the rest obtained from reference TRBV5-4 and TRBJ2-1, is as follows: ETGVTQSPTHLIKTRGQQVTLRCSSQSGHNTVSWYQQALGQGPQFIFQYYREEENGRGNFPPRFSGLQFPNYSSELNVNALELDDSALYLCASSLVGSGRSNEQFFGPGTRLTVL.

The chain uses TRBV30 and TRBJ2-1; 10 positions match TRBD2. There are 14 residues in the CDR3. The J segment lost 3 bases and the V segment lost 4 bases, leaving 3 bases of the junction unmatched. Germline assignment: CDR1 GTSNPN and CDR2 SVGIG (reference sequence). In nucleotides, the CDR3 is TGTGCCTGGACTAGCGGGAGCTACTACAATGAGCAGTTCTTC. Translated: CAWTSGSYYNEQFF.

This chain connects TRBV9 to TRBJ2-4; the match to TRBD2 covers 16 bases. Germline values: CDR1 SGDLS, CDR2 YYNGEE. After removal of 0 bases from V and 1 base from J, the junction contained 16 bases not matched to a gene. CDR3 length equals 23 residues. CDR3 sequence: CASSVGETKGLAGGPAAKNIQYF. Here the CDR3 DNA reads TGTGCCAGCAGCGTAGGAGAGACTAAGGGACTAGCGGGAGGGCCCGCTGCCAAAAACATTCAGTACTTC.

The chain links TRBV27 to TRBJ2-7, with a tentative D call TRBD1 (6 bases). The CDR3 totals 15 residues. V lost 0 bases, J lost 2 bases, and 11 bases lay in between. CDR1 is MNHEY and CDR2 is SMNVEV in the germline V gene (reference sequence). CDR3 sequence (DNA): TGTGCCAGCAGTTTATCCCAGGGGTACACCTACGAGCAGTACTTC. This encodes CASSLSQGYTYEQYF.

This chain connects TRBV7-5 to TRBJ2-1; the tabulated D call, TRBD2, remains unverified against the DNA. TRBV7-5 is termed a pseudogene. There are 15 residues in the CDR3. The DNA of the CDR3 is TGTGTCAGAAGCTTATGTCCGGGAGGGAGGGATGAGCAGTTCTTC. It encodes CVRSLCPGGRDEQFF.

This clone was recorded a few times. The chain carries TRBV4-1 and TRBJ1-2, with D possibly TRBD1 on 6 matching bases. The CDR3 has 15 residues. Germline loops: CDR1 MGHRA, CDR2 YSYEKL. V was pared by 0 bases and J by 5 bases, with 13 bases between. CDR3 sequence: CASSQDPQGLYGYTF. CDR3 nucleotides: TGCGCCAGCAGCCAAGATCCACAGGGCTTGTATGGCTACACCTTC.

The chain uses TRBV6-5 and TRBJ2-5; D is uncertain. Per the germline V gene, CDR1 is MNHEY and CDR2 is SVGAGI. V dropped 0 bases and J dropped 2 bases, with 10 bases sitting between them. The CDR3 runs to 15 residues. The CDR3, as DNA: TGTGCCAGCAGTTACTCGAAACTACAACAAGAGACCCAGTACTTC. Its protein is CASSYSKLQQETQYF.

The chain links TRBV2 to TRBJ2-5; 8 positions agree with TRBD2. Per germline, CDR1 SNHLY and CDR2 FYNNEI. The CDR3 totals 12 residues. J gave up 7 bases and V 8 bases, and 6 bases lay outside the gene matches. The CDR3 sequence is CASSTSGRTQYF. The CDR3 DNA is TGTGCCAGCTCTACTAGCGGAAGGACCCAGTACTTC.

Worth noting for this clone: In the same sample, other DNA sequences code for this CDR3. The V call is TRBV18, the J call TRBJ2-2; D tentatively reads TRBD1 or TRBD2 (5 bases each). This CDR3 is built from 15 residues. Trimming shortened V by 6 bases and J by 3 bases, and 14 bases separated the two germline ends. CDR1 KGHSH and CDR2 LQKENI come from the germline V gene. The CDR3 DNA follows: TGTGCCAGCTCTCCGGGGCAGGTAGACACCGGGGAGCTGTTTTTT. Its protein product is CASSPGQVDTGELFF.

Remarks on this clone: A junction end diverges from the germline sequence, so it may reflect a read error. The chain has TRBV27 and TRBJ2-1; D not resolved. CDR3 length equals 14 residues. CDR1 and CDR2 from the germline V gene are MNHEY and SMNVEV (reference sequence). The chain's CDR3 is CASSYKYPYYEQFF. CDR3 nucleotide sequence: TGTGCCAGCAGCTACAAATACCCCTACTATGAGCAGTTCTTC.

This clone was detected once. The chain employs TRBV19 and TRBJ2-1; 9 bases line up with TRBD2. The length of the CDR3 is 16 residues. CDR1 and CDR2 (germline): LNHDA, SQIVND (reference sequence). The V and J ends lost 7 bases and 9 bases, in that order; junction bases with no gene match: 16. This CDR3 is CASKRLAGVGSGEQFF. Written as DNA, the CDR3 is TGTGCCAGTAAAAGGTTAGCGGGAGTGGGCAGCGGTGAGCAGTTCTTC.

A note on this clone: The identical CDR3 is also encoded by other nucleotide sequences in the sample. V and J are TRBV11-2 and TRBJ2-7; D remains ambiguous. Between the trimmed V and J ends, which lost 0 bases and 7 bases, there was a span of 7 bases. Germline V gene sequence: CDR1 SGHAT, CDR2 FQNNGV. The CDR3 extends over 12 amino acids. The DNA of the CDR3 is TGTGCCAGCAGCTTAGATCGGTCAGAGCAGTACTTC. The encoded protein is CASSLDRSEQYF.

This chain connects TRBV7-9 to TRBJ2-5; 11 positions match TRBD2. Germline V gene sequence: CDR1 SEHNR, CDR2 FQNEAQ (reference sequence). The V segment lost 10 bases and the J segment 1 base; nucleotides outside the gene matches: 14. The length of the CDR3 is 17 residues. The CDR3 sequence is CATNFLAGGISQETQYF. CDR3 nucleotide sequence: TGTGCCACGAATTTTTTAGCGGGAGGGATATCCCAAGAGACCCAGTACTTC. The full variable domain, with the rest looked up from reference TRBV7-9 and TRBJ2-5, is DTGVSQNPRHKITKRGQNVTFRCDPISEHNRLYWYRQTLGQGPEFLTYFQNEAQLEKSRLLSDRFSAERPKGSFSTLEIQRTEQGDSAMYLCATNFLAGGISQETQYFGPGTRLLVL.